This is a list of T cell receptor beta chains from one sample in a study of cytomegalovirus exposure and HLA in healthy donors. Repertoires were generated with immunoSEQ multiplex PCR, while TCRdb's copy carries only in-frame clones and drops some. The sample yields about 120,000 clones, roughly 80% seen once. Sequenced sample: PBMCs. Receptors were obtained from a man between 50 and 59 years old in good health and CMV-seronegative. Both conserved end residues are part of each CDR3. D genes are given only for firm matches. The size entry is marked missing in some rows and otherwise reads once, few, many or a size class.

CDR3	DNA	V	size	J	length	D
CASSLGQGANQPQHF	TGCGCCAGCAGCTTGGGACAGGGGGCCAATCAGCCCCAGCATTTT	TRBV5-1	once	TRBJ1-5	15	TRBD1
CASSNFATNEKLFF	TGTGCCAGCTCAAACTTTGCAACTAATGAAAAACTGTTTTTT	TRBV7-2	-	TRBJ1-4	14	-
CASSFPPGHSNQPQHF	TGTGCCAGCAGCTTTCCCCCAGGGCATAGCAATCAGCCCCAGCATTTT	TRBV5-6	-	TRBJ1-5	16	-
CASRASGTSGFRGNEQFF	TGTGCCAGCAGGGCTTCCGGGACTAGCGGGTTTAGGGGGAATGAGCAGTTCTTC	TRBV25-1	-	TRBJ2-1	18	TRBD2
CATAGGGGYGYTF	TGTGCCACCGCAGGGGGCGGAGGCTATGGCTACACCTTC	TRBV19	-	TRBJ1-2	13	TRBD1
CASSWRGSTDTQYF	TGTGCCAGCAGTTGGCGGGGGAGCACAGATACGCAGTATTTT	TRBV6-5	few	TRBJ2-3	14	TRBD2
CASSPGGGLNQPQHF	TGTGCCAGCTCACCAGGCGGGGGGCTCAATCAGCCCCAGCATTTT	TRBV18	-	TRBJ1-5	15	-
CASSYGSGEGEQYF	TGTGCCAGCAGCTACGGTAGCGGGGAAGGGGAGCAGTACTTC	TRBV7-2	-	TRBJ2-7	14	TRBD2
CASQSGAYRSPLHF	TGCGCCAGTCAGAGCGGGGCCTACCGTTCACCCCTCCACTTT	TRBV4-1	once	TRBJ1-6	14	-
CASSTRTGSQWADTQYF	TGTGCCAGCAGCACTCGGACAGGTTCTCAGTGGGCAGATACGCAGTATTTT	TRBV5-4	-	TRBJ2-3	17	TRBD1
CSAQVNIDTGELFF	TGCAGCGCCCAAGTCAACATTGACACCGGGGAGCTGTTTTTT	TRBV29-1	-	TRBJ2-2	14	-
CASSRTGYGYTF	TGTGCCAGCAGCCGGACAGGGTATGGCTACACCTTC	TRBV4-2	-	TRBJ1-2	12	TRBD1
CAWTGGISPLHF	TGTGCCTGGACAGGGGGCATTTCACCCCTCCACTTT	TRBV30	few	TRBJ1-6	12	TRBD1
CASSNSGTSGASTDTQYF	TGTGCCAGCAGTAATTCTGGGACTAGCGGGGCTAGCACAGATACGCAGTATTTT	TRBV5-6	-	TRBJ2-3	18	TRBD2
CASSQIGTSGGNEQFF	TGCGCCAGCAGCCAAATCGGGACTAGCGGGGGAAATGAGCAGTTCTTC	TRBV4-3	-	TRBJ2-1	16	TRBD2
CASSQGGGSFQPQHF	TGCGCCAGCAGCCAAGGCGGGGGAAGTTTTCAGCCCCAGCATTTT	TRBV4-1	-	TRBJ1-5	15	-
CATKRGGRETQYF	TGTGCCACCAAGCGGGGGGGCCGGGAGACCCAGTACTTC	TRBV19	-	TRBJ2-5	13	TRBD2
CASSLAAGGRGTEAFF	TGTGCCAGCAGCTTAGCGGCGGGGGGGCGGGGCACTGAAGCTTTCTTT	TRBV7-2	-	TRBJ1-1	16	-
CASSQRAGGLAEAFF	TGTGCCAGCAGCCAAAGGGCAGGGGGCTTGGCTGAAGCTTTCTTT	TRBV14	-	TRBJ1-1	15	TRBD1
CASSQDYGEKLFF	TGCGCCAGCAGCCAAGATTACGGTGAAAAACTGTTTTTT	TRBV4-3	-	TRBJ1-4	13	-
CAISESRTGNTGELFF	TGTGCCATCAGTGAGTCCAGGACAGGGAACACCGGGGAGCTGTTTTTT	TRBV10-3	few	TRBJ2-2	16	TRBD1
CASSSPRDRGTEAFF	TGTGCCAGCAGCTCGCCCAGGGATCGGGGGACTGAAGCTTTCTTT	TRBV5-4	once	TRBJ1-1	15	-
CASSPTGGNGYTF	TGTGCCAGCAGTCCTACAGGGGGCAATGGCTACACCTTC	TRBV7-2	-	TRBJ1-2	13	TRBD1
CTSSQEGRGTDTQYF	TGCACCAGCAGCCAAGAGGGGAGGGGGACAGATACGCAGTATTTT	TRBV1	once	TRBJ2-3	15	-
CASSPPRAGGTDTQYF	TGTGCCAGCAGCCCTCCGAGGGCAGGCGGCACAGATACGCAGTATTTT	TRBV7-9	once	TRBJ2-3	16	-
CASSVGEVPREAFF	TGTGCCAGCAGCGTAGGTGAGGTACCACGTGAAGCTTTCTTT	TRBV9	-	TRBJ1-1	14	-
CASSSTGDDEQYF	TGTGCCAGTAGTTCGACAGGGGACGACGAGCAGTACTTC	TRBV19	once	TRBJ2-7	13	TRBD1
CASSIHKYRGYEQYF	TGTGCCAGTAGCATCCATAAGTACAGGGGCTACGAGCAGTACTTC	TRBV19	-	TRBJ2-7	15	TRBD1
CASSVGRGSYEQYF	TGTGCCAGCAGTGTTGGACGGGGCTCCTACGAGCAGTACTTC	TRBV27	-	TRBJ2-7	14	-
CASSVRQDPYEQYF	TGTGCCAGCAGCGTCCGACAGGACCCCTACGAGCAGTACTTC	TRBV9	-	TRBJ2-7	14	-
CASSIWREYKNEQFF	TGTGCCAGTAGTATTTGGCGGGAGTACAAAAATGAGCAGTTCTTC	TRBV19	-	TRBJ2-1	15	TRBD2
CASSTSTGLLLETQYF	TGTGCCAGTAGTACCTCAACAGGGTTACTCTTGGAGACCCAGTACTTC	TRBV19	-	TRBJ2-5	16	-
CASSQTIEGGETQYF	TGCGCCAGCAGCCAAACGATCGAAGGAGGGGAGACCCAGTACTTC	TRBV4-3	few	TRBJ2-5	15	-
CASSPQDTQYF	TGTGCCAGCAGCCCCCAAGATACGCAGTATTTT	TRBV9	-	TRBJ2-3	11	-
CASSLDAGGNQPQHF	TGTGCCAGCAGCCTCGACGCGGGGGGCAATCAGCCCCAGCATTTT	TRBV2	-	TRBJ1-5	15	-
CASTYSGANVLTF	TGTGCCAGCACGTACTCTGGGGCCAACGTCCTGACTTTC	TRBV2	-	TRBJ2-6	13	-
CASRAGSSYNEQFF	TGTGCCAGCAGGGCGGGAAGCTCCTACAATGAGCAGTTCTTC	TRBV2	-	TRBJ2-1	14	-